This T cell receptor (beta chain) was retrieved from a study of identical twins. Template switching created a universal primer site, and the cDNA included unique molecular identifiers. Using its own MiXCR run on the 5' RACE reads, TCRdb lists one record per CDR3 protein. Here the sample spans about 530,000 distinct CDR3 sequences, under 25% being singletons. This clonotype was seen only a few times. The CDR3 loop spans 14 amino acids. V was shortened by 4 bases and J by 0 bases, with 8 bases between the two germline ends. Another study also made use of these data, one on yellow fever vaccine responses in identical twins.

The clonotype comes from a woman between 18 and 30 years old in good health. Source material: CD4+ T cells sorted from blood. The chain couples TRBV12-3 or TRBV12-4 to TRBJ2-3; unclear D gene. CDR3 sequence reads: CASSSGSSTDTQYF. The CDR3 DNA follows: TGTGCCAGCAGTTCAGGATCAAGCACAGATACGCAGTATTTT.